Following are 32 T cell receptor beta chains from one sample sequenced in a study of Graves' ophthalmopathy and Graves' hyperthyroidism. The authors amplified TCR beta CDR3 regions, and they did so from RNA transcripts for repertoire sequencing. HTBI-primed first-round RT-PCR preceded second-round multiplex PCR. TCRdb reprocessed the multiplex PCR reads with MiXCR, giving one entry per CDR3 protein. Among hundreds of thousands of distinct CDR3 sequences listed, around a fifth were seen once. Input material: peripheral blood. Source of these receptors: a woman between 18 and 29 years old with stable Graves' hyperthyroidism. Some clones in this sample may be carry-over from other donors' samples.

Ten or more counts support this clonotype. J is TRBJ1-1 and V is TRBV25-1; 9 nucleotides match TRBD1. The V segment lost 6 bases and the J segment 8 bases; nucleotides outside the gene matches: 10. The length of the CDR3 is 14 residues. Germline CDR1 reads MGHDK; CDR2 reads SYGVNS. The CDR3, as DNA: TGTGCCAGCAGCGGGACAGGGAGGTGGGCAGAAGCTTTCTTT. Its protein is CASSGTGRWAEAFF.

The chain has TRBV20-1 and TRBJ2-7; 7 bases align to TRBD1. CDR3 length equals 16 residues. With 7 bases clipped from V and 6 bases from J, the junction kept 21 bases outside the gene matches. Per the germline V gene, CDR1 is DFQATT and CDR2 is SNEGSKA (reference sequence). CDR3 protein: CSVNDRKVGRGTEQYF. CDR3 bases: TGCAGTGTTAATGATCGAAAGGTGGGCAGGGGGACCGAGCAGTACTTC.

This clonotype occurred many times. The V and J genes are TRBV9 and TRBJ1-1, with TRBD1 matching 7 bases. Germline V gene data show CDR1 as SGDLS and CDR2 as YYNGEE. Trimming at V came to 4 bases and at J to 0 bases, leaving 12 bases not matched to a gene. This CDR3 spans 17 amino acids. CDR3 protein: CASSSTGQTLMNTEAFF. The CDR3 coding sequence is TGTGCCAGCAGCTCAACGGGACAGACCCTGATGAACACTGAAGCTTTCTTT.

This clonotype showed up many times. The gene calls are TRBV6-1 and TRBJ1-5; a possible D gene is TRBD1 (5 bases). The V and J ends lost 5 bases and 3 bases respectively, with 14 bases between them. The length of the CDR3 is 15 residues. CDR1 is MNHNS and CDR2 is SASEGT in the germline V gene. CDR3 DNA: TGTGCCAGCAGTCGCCGGGGGTCAGACAATCAGCCCCAGCATTTT. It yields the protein CASSRRGSDNQPQHF.

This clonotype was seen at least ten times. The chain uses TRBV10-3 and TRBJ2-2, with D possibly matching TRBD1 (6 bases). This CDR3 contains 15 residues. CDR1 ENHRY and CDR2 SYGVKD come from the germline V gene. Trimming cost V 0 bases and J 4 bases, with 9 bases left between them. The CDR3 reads CAISESEGVTGELFF. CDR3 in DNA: TGTGCCATCAGTGAGTCCGAGGGGGTCACCGGGGAGCTGTTTTTT.

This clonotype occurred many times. CDR3 loop: CSVTGPGTEAFF. The CDR3 coding sequence is TGCAGCGTTACCGGACCGGGCACTGAAGCTTTCTTT. V usage is TRBV29-1 and J usage is TRBJ1-1, with D unresolved. CDR3 size: 12 residues. The V gene lost 5 bases and the J gene lost 4 bases, with 11 bases spanning the gap. Germline lookup yields CDR1 SQVTM and CDR2 ANQGSEA. Filled out from reference TRBV29-1 and TRBJ1-1, the complete variable domain reads SAVISQKPSRDICQRGTSLTIQCQVDSQVTMMFWYRQQPGQSLTLIATANQGSEATYESGFVIDKFPISRPNLTFSTLTVSNMSPEDSSIYLCSVTGPGTEAFFGQGTRLTVV.

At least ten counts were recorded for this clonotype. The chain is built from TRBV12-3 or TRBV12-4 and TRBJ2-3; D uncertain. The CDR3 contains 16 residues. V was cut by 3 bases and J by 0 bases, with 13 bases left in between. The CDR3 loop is CASSLGNGASTDTQYF. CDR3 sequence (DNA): TGTGCCAGCAGTTTGGGGAACGGAGCTAGCACAGATACGCAGTATTTT.

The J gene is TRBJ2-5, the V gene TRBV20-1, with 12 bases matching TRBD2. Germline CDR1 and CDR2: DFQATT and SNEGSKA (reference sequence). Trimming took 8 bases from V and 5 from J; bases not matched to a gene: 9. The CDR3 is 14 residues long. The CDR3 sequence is CSTYLAGGRETQYF. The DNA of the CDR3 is TGCAGTACCTACCTAGCGGGGGGGCGGGAGACCCAGTACTTC.

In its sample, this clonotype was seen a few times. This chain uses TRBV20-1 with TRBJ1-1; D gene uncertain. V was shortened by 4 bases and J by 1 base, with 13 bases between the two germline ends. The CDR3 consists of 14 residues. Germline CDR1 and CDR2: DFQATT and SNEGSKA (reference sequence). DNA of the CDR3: TGCAGTGCTACACGGGGAGGGAGGAACACTGAAGCTTTCTTT. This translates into CSATRGGRNTEAFF.

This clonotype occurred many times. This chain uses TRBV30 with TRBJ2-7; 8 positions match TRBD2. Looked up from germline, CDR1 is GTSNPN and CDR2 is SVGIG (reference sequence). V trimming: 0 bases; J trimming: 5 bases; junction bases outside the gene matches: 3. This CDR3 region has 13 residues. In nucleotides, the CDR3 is TGTGCCTGGAGTGTACGGGGGGGGGACGAGCAGTACTTC. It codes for CAWSVRGGDEQYF.

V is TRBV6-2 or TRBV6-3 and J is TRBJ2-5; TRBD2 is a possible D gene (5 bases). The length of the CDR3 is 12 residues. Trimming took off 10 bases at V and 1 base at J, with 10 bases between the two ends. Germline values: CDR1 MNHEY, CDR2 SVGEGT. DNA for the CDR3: TGTGCCAAAGGACTGGGCCAAGAGACCCAGTACTTC. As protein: CAKGLGQETQYF.

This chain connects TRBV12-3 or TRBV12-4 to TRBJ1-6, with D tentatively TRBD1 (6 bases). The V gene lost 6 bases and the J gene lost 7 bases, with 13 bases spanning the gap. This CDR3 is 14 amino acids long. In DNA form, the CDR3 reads TGTGCCAGCAGCGGGGGGGGCGCGAATTCACCCCTCCACTTT. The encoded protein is CASSGGGANSPLHF.

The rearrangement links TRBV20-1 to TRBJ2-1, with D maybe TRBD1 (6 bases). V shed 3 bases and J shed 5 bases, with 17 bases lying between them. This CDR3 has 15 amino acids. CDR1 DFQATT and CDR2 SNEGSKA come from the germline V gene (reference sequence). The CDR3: CSARVPEAGDNEQFF. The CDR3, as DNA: TGCAGTGCTAGGGTCCCGGAGGCAGGGGACAATGAGCAGTTCTTC.

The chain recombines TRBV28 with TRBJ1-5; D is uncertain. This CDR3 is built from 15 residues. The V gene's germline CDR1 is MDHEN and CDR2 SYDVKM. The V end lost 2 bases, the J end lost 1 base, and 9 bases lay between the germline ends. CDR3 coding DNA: TGTGCCAGCAGTTTAAATCGGGCCAGCAATCAGCCCCAGCATTTT. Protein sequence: CASSLNRASNQPQHF.

The CDR3 bases are TGTGCCAGCAGCTGGGCCCCCAAAGGGGACGAGCAGTACTTC. Its protein is CASSWAPKGDEQYF. The chain has TRBV6-1 and TRBJ2-7; maybe TRBD1 (5 bases). Germline V gene sequence: CDR1 MNHNS, CDR2 SASEGT. V was cut by 6 bases and J by 5 bases, with 17 bases left in between. The CDR3 length is 14 residues.

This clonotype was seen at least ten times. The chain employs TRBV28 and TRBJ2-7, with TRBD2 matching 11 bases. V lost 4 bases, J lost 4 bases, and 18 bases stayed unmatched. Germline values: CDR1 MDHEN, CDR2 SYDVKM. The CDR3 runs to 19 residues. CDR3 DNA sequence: TGTGCCAGCAGTTCAATAGATCCCCCTCATAGCGGGAGGGGATACGAGCAGTACTTC. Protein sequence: CASSSIDPPHSGRGYEQYF.

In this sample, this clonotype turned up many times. The CDR3: CASSSPGRSGGSYEQYF. In DNA form, the CDR3 reads TGTGCCAGCAGCTCACCTGGCCGGTCCGGGGGGTCCTACGAGCAGTACTTC. The chain joins TRBV11-2 to TRBJ2-7; TRBD2 aligns across 7 bases. CDR3 length: 17 residues. CDR1 SGHAT and CDR2 FQNNGV come from the germline V gene. With 4 bases clipped from V and 1 base from J, the junction kept 13 bases outside the gene matches.

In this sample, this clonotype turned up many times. The CDR3 region has the DNA TGTGCCAGCAGCCACGTGACAGAAGAAGAGACCCAGTACTTC. Amino acid sequence: CASSHVTEEETQYF. The rearrangement joins TRBV7-9 to TRBJ2-5, with D possibly matching TRBD1 (5 bases). The CDR3 spans 14 residues. CDR1 and CDR2 (germline): SEHNR, FQNEAQ (reference sequence). V lost 5 bases, J lost 3 bases, and 13 bases lay in between. The full variable domain, completed using reference TRBV7-9 and TRBJ2-5, is DTGVSQNPRHKITKRGQNVTFRCDPISEHNRLYWYRQTLGQGPEFLTYFQNEAQLEKSRLLSDRFSAERPKGSFSTLEIQRTEQGDSAMYLCASSHVTEEETQYFGPGTRLLVL.

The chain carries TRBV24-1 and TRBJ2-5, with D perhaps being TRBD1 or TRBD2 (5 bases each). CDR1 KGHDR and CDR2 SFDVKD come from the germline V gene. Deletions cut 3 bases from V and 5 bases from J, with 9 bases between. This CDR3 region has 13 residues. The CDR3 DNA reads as TGTGCCACCAGTGATGGGGGTCCGGAGACCCAGTACTTC. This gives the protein CATSDGGPETQYF.

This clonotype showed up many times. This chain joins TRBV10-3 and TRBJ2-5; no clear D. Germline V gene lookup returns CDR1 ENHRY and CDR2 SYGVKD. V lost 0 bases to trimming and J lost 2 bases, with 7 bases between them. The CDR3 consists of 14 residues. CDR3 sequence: CAISESGGQETQYF. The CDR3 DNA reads TGTGCCATCAGTGAGTCCGGCGGACAAGAGACCCAGTACTTC.

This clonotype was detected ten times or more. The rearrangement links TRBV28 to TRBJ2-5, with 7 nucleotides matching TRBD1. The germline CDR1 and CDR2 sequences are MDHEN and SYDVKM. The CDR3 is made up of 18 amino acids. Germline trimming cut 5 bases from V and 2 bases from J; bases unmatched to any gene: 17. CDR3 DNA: TGTGCCAGCAGTCCCTATCTACACTCCGGGACAGTTCAAGAGACCCAGTACTTC. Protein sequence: CASSPYLHSGTVQETQYF.

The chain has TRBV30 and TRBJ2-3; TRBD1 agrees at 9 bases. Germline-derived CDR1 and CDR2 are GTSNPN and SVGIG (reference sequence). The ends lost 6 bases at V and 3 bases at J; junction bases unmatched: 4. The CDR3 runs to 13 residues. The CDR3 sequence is CACTGQGTDTQYF. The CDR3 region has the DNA TGTGCCTGCACCGGACAGGGGACAGATACGCAGTATTTT.

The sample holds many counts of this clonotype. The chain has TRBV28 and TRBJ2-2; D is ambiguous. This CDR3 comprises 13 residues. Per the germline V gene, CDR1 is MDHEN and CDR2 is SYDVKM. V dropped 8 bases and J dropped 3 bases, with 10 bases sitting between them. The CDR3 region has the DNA TGTGCCAGCCTCCCCCATGACACCGGGGAGCTGTTTTTT. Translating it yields CASLPHDTGELFF.

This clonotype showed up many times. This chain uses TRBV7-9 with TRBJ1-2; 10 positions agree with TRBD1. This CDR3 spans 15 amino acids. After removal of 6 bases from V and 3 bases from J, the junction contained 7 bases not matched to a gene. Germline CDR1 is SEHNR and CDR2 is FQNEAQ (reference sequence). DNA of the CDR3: TGTGCCAGCAGTTCGCTCGGGACAGGGGACTATGGCTACACCTTC. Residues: CASSSLGTGDYGYTF.

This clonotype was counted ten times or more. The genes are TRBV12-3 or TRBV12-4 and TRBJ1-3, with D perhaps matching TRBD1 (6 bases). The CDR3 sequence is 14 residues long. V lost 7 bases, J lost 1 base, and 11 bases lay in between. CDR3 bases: TGTGCCAGCAATGAACAGGGTTCTGGAAACACCATATATTTT. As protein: CASNEQGSGNTIYF.

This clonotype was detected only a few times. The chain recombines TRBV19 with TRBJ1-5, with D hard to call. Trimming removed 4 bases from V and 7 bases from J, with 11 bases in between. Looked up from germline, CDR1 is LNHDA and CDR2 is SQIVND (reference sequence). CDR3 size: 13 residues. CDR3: CASSTAGRQPQHF. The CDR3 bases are TGTGCCAGTAGTACGGCGGGCCGGCAGCCCCAGCATTTT. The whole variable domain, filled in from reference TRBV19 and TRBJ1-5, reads DGGITQSPKYLFRKEGQNVTLSCEQNLNHDAMYWYRQDPGQGLRLIYYSQIVNDFQKGDIAEGYSVSREKKESFPLTVTSAQKNPTAFYLCASSTAGRQPQHFGDGTRLSIL.

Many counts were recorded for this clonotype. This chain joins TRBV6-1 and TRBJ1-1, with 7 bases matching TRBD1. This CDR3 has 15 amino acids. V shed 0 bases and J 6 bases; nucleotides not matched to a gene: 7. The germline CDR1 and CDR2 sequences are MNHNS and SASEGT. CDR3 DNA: TGTGCCAGCAGTGAAGCGGCAGGGGGGAGCGCTGAAGCTTTCTTT. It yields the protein CASSEAAGGSAEAFF.

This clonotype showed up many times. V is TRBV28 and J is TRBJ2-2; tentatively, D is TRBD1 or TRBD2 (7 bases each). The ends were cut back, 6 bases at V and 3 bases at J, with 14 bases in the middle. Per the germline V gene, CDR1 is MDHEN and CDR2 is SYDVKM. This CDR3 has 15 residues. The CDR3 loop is CASRVPGGDTGELFF. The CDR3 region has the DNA TGTGCCAGCAGAGTCCCAGGGGGGGACACCGGGGAGCTGTTTTTT.

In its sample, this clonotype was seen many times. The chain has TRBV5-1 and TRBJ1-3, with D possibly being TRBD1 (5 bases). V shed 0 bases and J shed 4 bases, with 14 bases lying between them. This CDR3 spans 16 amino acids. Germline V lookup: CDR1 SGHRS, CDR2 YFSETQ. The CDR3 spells CASSLEAGRSGNTIYF. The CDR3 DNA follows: TGCGCCAGCAGCTTGGAAGCGGGACGGTCCGGAAACACCATATATTTT.

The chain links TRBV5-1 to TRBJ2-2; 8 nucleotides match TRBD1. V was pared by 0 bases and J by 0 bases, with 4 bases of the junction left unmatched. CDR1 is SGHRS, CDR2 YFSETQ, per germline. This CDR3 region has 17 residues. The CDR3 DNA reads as TGCGCCAGCAGCTTGGCTTACAGGGGGTCGAACACCGGGGAGCTGTTTTTT. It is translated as CASSLAYRGSNTGELFF. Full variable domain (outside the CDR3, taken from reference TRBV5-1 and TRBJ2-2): KAGVTQTPRYLIKTRGQQVTLSCSPISGHRSVSWYQQTPGQGLQFLFEYFSETQRNKGNFPGRFSGRQFSNSRSEMNVSTLELGDSALYLCASSLAYRGSNTGELFFGEGSRLTVL.

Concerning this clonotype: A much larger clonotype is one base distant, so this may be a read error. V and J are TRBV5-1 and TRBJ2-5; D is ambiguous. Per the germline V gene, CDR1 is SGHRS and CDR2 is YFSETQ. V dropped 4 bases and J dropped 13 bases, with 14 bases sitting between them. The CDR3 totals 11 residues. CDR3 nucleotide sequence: TGCGCCAGCAGCAGTGACACGGAATTGTACTTC. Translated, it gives CASSSDTELYF.

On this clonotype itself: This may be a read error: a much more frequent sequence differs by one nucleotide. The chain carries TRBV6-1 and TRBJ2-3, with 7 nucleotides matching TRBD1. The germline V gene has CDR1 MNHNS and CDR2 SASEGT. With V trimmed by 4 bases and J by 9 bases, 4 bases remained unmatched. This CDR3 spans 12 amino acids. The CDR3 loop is CASSGQGVTQYF. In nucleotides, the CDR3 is TGTGCCAGCAGTGGACAGGGAGTGACGCAGTATTTT.